These 30 T cell receptor beta chains originate from one sample sequenced in a study of cytomegalovirus exposure and HLA in healthy donors listed by TCRdb under 2017. Libraries were prepared through the immunoSEQ multiplex PCR assay. The multiplex PCR relied on a mix of 60 forward primers for TCR Vbeta segments and 13 reverse primers for TCR Jbeta segments. The table was pulled from immuneACCESS by TCRdb, which kept in-frame rearrangements only. Such tables lose some clones; where checked, under half of the loss comes from unresolved V genes, and the rest has no known cause. Within this sample are more than 100,000 clones, with 72% of them counted one time only. 4.2% of the sample belongs to the ten largest clones. Sample: PBMCs. The receptor set was obtained from a man aged 45 to 65 in good health and CMV-seropositive.

The CDR3 protein is CASEKGDTDTQYF. The CDR3 DNA reads as TGTGCCAGCGAAAAGGGGGACACAGATACGCAGTATTTT. The rearrangement uses TRBV2 and TRBJ2-3, with D possibly matching TRBD1 (6 bases). Germline V gene sequence: CDR1 SNHLY, CDR2 FYNNEI. CDR3 size: 13 residues. The V gene lost 8 bases and the J gene lost 2 bases, with 11 bases spanning the gap.

This chain connects TRBV6-1 to TRBJ1-5; TRBD1 aligns across 11 bases. Per the germline V gene, CDR1 is MNHNS and CDR2 is SASEGT. CDR3 length equals 15 residues. The V segment lost 10 bases and the J segment 4 bases; nucleotides outside the gene matches: 9. The CDR3 DNA reads TGTGCCATTCCAACCGGGACAGGGGGTAATCAGCCCCAGCATTTT. Amino acid sequence: CAIPTGTGGNQPQHF.

This clone was picked up a small number of times. The chain uses TRBV7-2 and TRBJ1-4; D call uncertain. V shed 5 bases and J shed 8 bases, with 15 bases lying between them. Germline V gene lookup returns CDR1 SGHTA and CDR2 FQGNSA. The CDR3 has 14 residues. This CDR3 is CASSHLVGGEKLFF. The CDR3 DNA sequence: TGTGCCAGCAGCCACCTGGTAGGCGGAGAAAAACTGTTTTTT.

The V and J genes are TRBV25-1 and TRBJ2-2; no definite D call. Per germline, CDR1 MGHDK and CDR2 SYGVNS. V lost 0 bases to trimming and J lost 3 bases, with 8 bases between them. The CDR3 covers 15 residues. This chain's CDR3 is CASSEYGLDTGELFF. CDR3 nucleotides: TGTGCCAGCAGTGAATATGGGCTTGACACCGGGGAGCTGTTTTTT.

This clone was detected only once. The rearrangement joins TRBV5-1 to TRBJ2-1; D perhaps matches TRBD1 (7 bases). Trimming pared 0 bases from V and 8 bases from J, leaving 15 bases between. This CDR3 contains 15 residues. CDR1 and CDR2 from the germline V gene are SGHRS and YFSETQ. CDR3 sequence reads: CASSLGRGRGDEQFF. As DNA, the CDR3 is TGCGCCAGCAGCTTGGGGAGGGGGCGAGGCGATGAGCAGTTCTTC.

This chain links TRBV5-1 with TRBJ1-2; 8 nucleotides match TRBD1. This CDR3 region has 14 residues. Looked up from germline, CDR1 is SGHRS and CDR2 is YFSETQ. The V and J ends lost 6 bases and 2 bases, in that order; junction bases with no gene match: 6. The CDR3 nucleotides read TGCGCCAGCACCCCGGGACAGGCAAACTATGGCTACACCTTC. Its protein is CASTPGQANYGYTF.

The chain carries TRBV5-1 and TRBJ1-6, with 7 positions matching TRBD1. The J segment lost 0 bases and the V segment lost 3 bases, leaving 6 bases of the junction unmatched. The germline gives CDR1 SGHRS, CDR2 YFSETQ. CDR3 length: 17 residues. The CDR3 DNA follows: TGCGCCAGCAGCTCGTCGACAGGGAGCTCCTATAATTCACCCCTCCACTTT. This sequence encodes CASSSSTGSSYNSPLHF.

The V and J genes are TRBV7-9 and TRBJ2-3; 9 bases line up with TRBD2. Germline CDR1 SEHNR, CDR2 FQNEAQ (reference sequence). J was trimmed by 2 bases and V by 5 bases; bases with no gene match: 5. The CDR3 loop spans 15 amino acids. This CDR3 is CASSPGLAPTDTQYF. DNA of the CDR3: TGTGCCAGCAGCCCGGGACTAGCCCCCACAGATACGCAGTATTTT.

The chain combines TRBV19 with TRBJ1-5; unclear D gene. Germline-derived CDR1 and CDR2 are LNHDA and SQIVND (reference sequence). CDR3 size: 13 residues. Between the trimmed V and J ends, which lost 3 bases and 4 bases, there was a span of 7 bases. The CDR3 nucleotides are TGTGCCAGTAGTATCTCCGAGAATCAGCCCCAGCATTTT. It is translated as CASSISENQPQHF.

The rearrangement links TRBV5-1 to TRBJ2-5; 10 positions match TRBD2. The CDR3 sequence is 17 residues long. Germline V gene sequence: CDR1 SGHRS, CDR2 YFSETQ. Germline trimming cut 2 bases from V and 1 base from J; bases unmatched to any gene: 8. The CDR3 reads CASSFGLAGASQETQYF. CDR3 sequence (DNA): TGCGCCAGCAGCTTCGGCCTAGCGGGGGCCTCCCAAGAGACCCAGTACTTC.

The V gene is TRBV6-4, the J gene TRBJ2-7; 10 bases map to TRBD2. Per the germline V gene, CDR1 is MRHNA and CDR2 is SNTAGT. CDR3 length equals 15 residues. Losses at the gene ends were 5 bases for V and 4 bases for J; bases not matched to a gene: 8. The CDR3 DNA reads TGTGCCAGCAGTCCCAGGACTAGCGGACTATACGAGCAGTACTTC. This gives the protein CASSPRTSGLYEQYF.

This chain uses TRBV11-1 with TRBJ2-1; TRBD2 might be the D (5 bases). This CDR3 contains 17 residues. Germline V gene lookup returns CDR1 SGHAT and CDR2 FQDESV (reference sequence). Trimming cost V 7 bases and J 0 bases, with 19 bases left between them. The CDR3 DNA reads as TGTGCCAGCACTCTACGAGGGTTGGGGAGCTCCTACAATGAGCAGTTCTTC. Translating gives CASTLRGLGSSYNEQFF.

This rearrangement joins TRBV18 to TRBJ2-1, with D perhaps matching TRBD2 (6 bases). Germline V gives CDR1 KGHSH, CDR2 LQKENI. Trimming removed 5 bases from V and 8 bases from J, with 25 bases in between. This CDR3 comprises 17 residues. The CDR3 DNA sequence: TGTGCCAGCTCATCAATGACCGGGACTCCCCGAACGGATGAGCAGTTCTTC. The encoded protein is CASSSMTGTPRTDEQFF.

The table lists this clone with a count of one. The chain has TRBV18 and TRBJ1-5; D might be TRBD1 (5 bases). This CDR3 is 13 amino acids long. Trimming removed 5 bases at V and 4 bases at J, with 9 bases between. CDR1 and CDR2 from the germline V gene are KGHSH and LQKENI. CDR3 coding DNA: TGTGCCAGCTCAGGGGGGGGTAATCAGCCCCAGCATTTT. Encoded protein: CASSGGGNQPQHF.

This chain links TRBV4-1 with TRBJ1-1, with no clear D. CDR1 is MGHRA, CDR2 YSYEKL, per germline. The CDR3 covers 14 residues. The V gene lost 3 bases and the J gene lost 1 base, with 9 bases spanning the gap. Written as DNA, the CDR3 is TGCGCCAGCAGCCACCAACTGTCGAACACTGAAGCTTTCTTT. Translating gives CASSHQLSNTEAFF.

In this sample, this clone turned up once. Germline is not matched at one junction end, which may reflect a read error. The CDR3 protein is CASRLAPSSTYNEQFF. CDR3 bases: TGTGCCAGCAGGTTAGCCCCTAGCTCTACCTACAATGAGCAGTTCTTC. The rearrangement links TRBV11-2 to TRBJ2-1, with D maybe TRBD2 (5 bases). Germline values: CDR1 SGHAT, CDR2 FQNNGV. The CDR3 loop spans 16 amino acids. The full variable domain, completed using reference TRBV11-2 and TRBJ2-1, is EAGVAQSPRYKIIEKRQSVAFWCNPISGHATLYWYQQILGQGPKLLIQFQNNGVVDDSQLPKDRFSAERLKGVDSTLKIQPAKLEDSAVYLCASRLAPSSTYNEQFFGPGTRLTVL.

The chain is built from TRBV28 and TRBJ1-1; 7 bases fit TRBD1. The CDR3 is made up of 15 amino acids. CDR1 and CDR2 (germline): MDHEN, SYDVKM. Losses at the gene ends were 6 bases for V and 3 bases for J; bases not matched to a gene: 10. This CDR3 is CASSLLYRGHTEAFF. The CDR3 DNA sequence: TGTGCCAGCAGCCTACTTTACAGGGGCCACACTGAAGCTTTCTTT.

This clone was recorded only once. This rearrangement joins TRBV5-6 to TRBJ2-3, with a weak D call TRBD1 (6 bases). Germline CDR1 is SGHDT and CDR2 is YYEEEE. V was clipped by 4 bases and J by 0 bases, with 12 bases between them. The CDR3 is made up of 15 amino acids. The DNA for the CDR3 is TGTGCCAGCAGCCGCAGACAGGCTAGCACAGATACGCAGTATTTT. It encodes CASSRRQASTDTQYF. Variable domain in full (rest from reference TRBV5-6 and TRBJ2-3): DAGVTQSPTHLIKTRGQQVTLRCSPKSGHDTVSWYQQALGQGPQFIFQYYEEEERQRGNFPDRFSGHQFPNYSSELNVNALLLGDSALYLCASSRRQASTDTQYFGPGTRLTVL.

The V call is TRBV19, the J call TRBJ2-2; 9 positions agree with TRBD2. The germline gives CDR1 LNHDA, CDR2 SQIVND (reference sequence). V shed 5 bases, J shed 4 bases, and the junction held 5 bases outside the gene matches. CDR3 length: 15 residues. As DNA, the CDR3 is TGTGCCAGTAGTTTTCTAGCGGGACTCACCGGGGAGCTGTTTTTT. Translated: CASSFLAGLTGELFF.

The rearrangement uses TRBV5-1 and TRBJ1-1; maybe TRBD1 (6 bases). V lost 0 bases to trimming and J lost 3 bases, with 9 bases between them. Germline V gene data show CDR1 as SGHRS and CDR2 as YFSETQ. The CDR3 extends over 14 amino acids. The CDR3 coding sequence is TGCGCCAGCAGCTTGGACAGGGAGTACACTGAAGCTTTCTTT. It specifies CASSLDREYTEAFF.

The chain carries TRBV4-2 and TRBJ2-1; TRBD2 aligns across 7 bases. CDR3 length: 15 amino acids. Unmatched junction bases numbered 4, after V lost 4 bases and J lost 1 base. CDR1 and CDR2 from the germline V gene are LGHNA and YNFKEQ. The CDR3 coding sequence is TGTGCCAGCAGCCCAGAGCGGGGATCCTACAATGAGCAGTTCTTC. Its translation is CASSPERGSYNEQFF.

The CDR3, as DNA: TGTGCCAGCAGCTTTCTGGGACAGGGCTCGTTAGTAGCTTTCTTT. Its protein product is CASSFLGQGSLVAFF. The chain carries TRBV7-2 and TRBJ1-1; 9 nucleotides agree with TRBD1. V was pared by 3 bases and J by 10 bases, with 12 bases of the junction left unmatched. The CDR3 covers 15 residues. Germline CDR1 reads SGHTA; CDR2 reads FQGNSA.

This clone was recorded a few times. The chain joins TRBV5-1 to TRBJ1-5; D ambiguous. The CDR3 loop spans 15 amino acids. Germline V lookup: CDR1 SGHRS, CDR2 YFSETQ. V was cut by 0 bases and J by 2 bases, with 9 bases left in between. CDR3 sequence: CASSLAGQGNQPQHF. The CDR3, as DNA: TGCGCCAGCAGCTTGGCCGGCCAGGGCAATCAGCCCCAGCATTTT.

The chain joins TRBV5-1 to TRBJ1-1; D is undetermined. The CDR3 runs to 12 residues. Germline lookup yields CDR1 SGHRS and CDR2 YFSETQ. V was shortened by 2 bases and J by 1 base, with 3 bases between the two germline ends. In DNA form, the CDR3 reads TGCGCCAGCAGCTTCGGGAACACTGAAGCTTTCTTT. It encodes CASSFGNTEAFF.

The chain joins TRBV27 to TRBJ2-3, with D possibly TRBD2 on 6 matching bases. The CDR3 has 15 residues. V gave up 7 bases and J gave up 0 bases, with 14 bases separating them. Germline V lookup: CDR1 MNHEY, CDR2 SMNVEV (reference sequence). In DNA form, the CDR3 reads TGTGCCAGCATCCGGCGGCGGGACAGCACAGATACGCAGTATTTT. The encoded protein is CASIRRRDSTDTQYF.

The genes are TRBV18 and TRBJ2-3; 9 nucleotides agree with TRBD1. The ends lost 1 base at V and 6 bases at J; junction bases unmatched: 5. Germline V CDR1 and CDR2: KGHSH, LQKENI. The CDR3 spans 15 residues. The CDR3 DNA is TGTGCCAGCTCACCACTGGGACAGGGATCTGATACGCAGTATTTT. It translates to CASSPLGQGSDTQYF.

J is TRBJ2-5 and V is TRBV5-1; D is perhaps TRBD1 (5 bases). This CDR3 region has 15 residues. Trimming took 0 bases from V and 5 from J, leaving 14 bases between them. Germline values: CDR1 SGHRS, CDR2 YFSETQ. The CDR3 region has the DNA TGCGCCAGCAGCTTGGTGACAGCGCCCTCGGAGACCCAGTACTTC. Protein product: CASSLVTAPSETQYF.

The sample holds one count of this clone. The chain joins TRBV29-1 to TRBJ2-5, with a weak D call TRBD1 (6 bases). The end of the DNA is better explained by TRBJ2-7, so the J call may be wrong. The CDR3 covers 11 residues. Germline V gene sequence: CDR1 SQVTM, CDR2 ANQGSEA. CDR3 region: CSVEDSYEQYF. As DNA, the CDR3 is TGCAGCGTAGAGGACAGCTACGAGCAGTACTTC.

This chain uses TRBV5-1 with TRBJ2-7, with TRBD2 identical over 8 bases. After removal of 6 bases from V and 2 bases from J, the junction contained 10 bases not matched to a gene. The CDR3 contains 15 residues. Per the germline V gene, CDR1 is SGHRS and CDR2 is YFSETQ. CDR3 residues: CASTSIAGPTYEQYF. CDR3 DNA sequence: TGCGCCAGCACATCAATAGCGGGACCTACCTACGAGCAGTACTTC. The full variable domain, with the rest looked up from reference TRBV5-1 and TRBJ2-7, is KAGVTQTPRYLIKTRGQQVTLSCSPISGHRSVSWYQQTPGQGLQFLFEYFSETQRNKGNFPGRFSGRQFSNSRSEMNVSTLELGDSALYLCASTSIAGPTYEQYFGPGTRLTVT.

The chain combines TRBV7-8 with TRBJ1-1, with D possibly being TRBD1 (6 bases). V was cut by 4 bases and J by 4 bases, with 28 bases left in between. This CDR3 region has 19 residues. The germline CDR1 and CDR2 sequences are SGHVS and FQNEAQ. The CDR3 protein is CASSSLKIQGYGLSTEAFF. The CDR3, as DNA: TGTGCCAGCAGCTCCCTCAAAATCCAGGGGTATGGTTTGAGCACTGAAGCTTTCTTT.